Each of the 8 T cell receptor beta chains below was sequenced from the same sample in a study of CD8 T cells in ankylosing spondylitis (dated by TCRdb to the late 2010s). The library was obtained by 5' RACE. The instrument was an Illumina HiSeq 2500. Through fastp at Q25 and MiXCR, TCRdb rebuilt clones from the public reads, retaining in-frame beta chains. Rows with one shared CDR3 protein collapse into an entry with the most common genes and DNA. This sample has a few hundred thousand distinct CDR3 sequences in its table, and over 15% of those were observed once. In total, the top ten clones hold around 30% of the sample. The sequenced sample consisted of blood, either unsorted or a sorted T cell fraction (not recorded which). Receptor source: a male donor with ankylosing spondylitis or in good health (not recorded which).

The rearrangement joins TRBV27 to TRBJ2-7; maybe TRBD2 (6 bases). This CDR3 region has 13 residues. V shed 4 bases and J shed 2 bases, with 9 bases lying between them. CDR1 MNHEY and CDR2 SMNVEV come from the germline V gene (reference sequence). The CDR3 DNA follows: TGTGCCAGCAGTTCGTTAGCGGCCTACGAGCAGTACTTC. Its translation: CASSSLAAYEQYF.

This clonotype was counted only a few times. The V gene is TRBV20-1, the J gene TRBJ2-1, with a weak D call TRBD1 (6 bases). Per germline, CDR1 DFQATT and CDR2 SNEGSKA (reference sequence). V was trimmed by 1 base and J by 5 bases, leaving 21 bases between them. This CDR3 has 17 residues. The CDR3 DNA reads TGCAGTGCTAGAGCATTATTACGGGACAATCCCAACAATGAGCAGTTCTTC. Translating gives CSARALLRDNPNNEQFF.

The chain uses TRBV27 and TRBJ1-2; tentative D call: TRBD1 (6 bases). Trimming removed 5 bases at V and 4 bases at J, with 17 bases between. Germline CDR1 MNHEY, CDR2 SMNVEV (reference sequence). This CDR3 has 15 residues. CDR3 in amino acids: CASSPTDRTPYGYTF. The CDR3 DNA reads as TGTGCCAGCAGTCCTACAGACAGGACACCCTATGGCTACACCTTC.

This clonotype has a count of ten or more. The chain combines TRBV9 with TRBJ1-5, with 10 bases matching TRBD1. CDR3 length: 14 amino acids. J gave up 5 bases and V 4 bases, and 3 bases lay outside the gene matches. Per germline, CDR1 SGDLS and CDR2 YYNGEE. For the CDR3, the DNA is TGTGCCAGCAGCATTGGACAGGGGGATCAGCCCCAGCATTTT. Its translation is CASSIGQGDQPQHF.

V usage is TRBV5-1 and J usage is TRBJ2-1; weak D call: TRBD1 (6 bases). Looked up from germline, CDR1 is SGHRS and CDR2 is YFSETQ. V was cut by 2 bases and J by 9 bases, with 6 bases left in between. CDR3 length: 11 amino acids. The CDR3 coding sequence is TGCGCCAGCAGCTTCAGGGGTGAGCAGTTCTTC. Its translation: CASSFRGEQFF.

J is TRBJ2-2 and V is TRBV6-5; 14 bases line up with TRBD2. The CDR3 contains 16 residues. Germline CDR1 and CDR2: MNHEY and SVGAGI. Losses at the gene ends were 2 bases for V and 6 bases for J; bases not matched to a gene: 2. Written as DNA, the CDR3 is TGTGCCAGCAGTTACGGACTAGCGGGAGGATCCGGGGAGCTGTTTTTT. Amino acids: CASSYGLAGGSGELFF.

In this sample, this clonotype turned up a few times. V usage is TRBV4-1 and J usage is TRBJ2-7; 10 bases are a match to TRBD1. Germline CDR1 MGHRA, CDR2 YSYEKL. The CDR3 sequence is 15 residues long. Unmatched junction bases numbered 3, after V lost 1 base and J lost 3 bases. The CDR3: CASSQGQGAYYEQYF. CDR3 nucleotide sequence: TGCGCCAGCAGCCAAGGACAGGGGGCATACTACGAGCAGTACTTC.

This clonotype has only a few counts. The chain is built from TRBV29-1 and TRBJ2-7; the match to TRBD1 covers 11 bases. Trimming cost V 2 bases and J 2 bases; bases outside gene matches: 5. Germline V lookup: CDR1 SQVTM, CDR2 ANQGSEA. CDR3 length equals 15 residues. The CDR3 reads CSVEQPGQGAYEQYF. The CDR3 DNA reads TGCAGCGTTGAACAGCCGGGACAGGGGGCCTACGAGCAGTACTTC.